What follows are 22 T cell receptor beta chains derived from one specimen sequenced in a study of CD8 T cells in ankylosing spondylitis. Each CDR3 protein is one row after TCRdb ran MiXCR on the 5' RACE reads. The sample has about 780 distinct CDR3 sequences; approximately 2.4% are singletons. Input material: blood, either unsorted or a sorted T cell fraction (not recorded which). These receptor sequences come from a male donor with ankylosing spondylitis or in good health (not recorded which).

Judged by abundance, this clonotype is medium-sized. The chain has TRBV9 and TRBJ2-1; a possible D gene is TRBD2 (5 bases). Deletions cut 4 bases from V and 8 bases from J, with 22 bases between. The CDR3 loop spans 16 amino acids. CDR1 and CDR2 from the germline V gene are SGDLS and YYNGEE. CDR3 region: CASSPRRLWERDEQFF. The CDR3 coding sequence is TGTGCCAGCAGCCCCCGCCGTTTGTGGGAGAGGGATGAGCAGTTCTTC.

By share, this clonotype counts as medium-sized. J is TRBJ1-6 and V is TRBV9, with 9 bases fitting TRBD1. This CDR3 has 15 amino acids. The germline gives CDR1 SGDLS, CDR2 YYNGEE. V was pared by 3 bases and J by 9 bases, with 7 bases of the junction left unmatched. CDR3 DNA: TGTGCCAGCAGCGAGGGACAGGGTAACAGTTCACCCCTCCACTTT. Encoded protein: CASSEGQGNSSPLHF.

This clonotype was seen at least ten times. The genes are TRBV9 and TRBJ2-6; D gene ambiguous. This CDR3 comprises 13 residues. Between the trimmed V and J ends, which lost 6 bases and 2 bases, there was a span of 6 bases. The germline V gene has CDR1 SGDLS and CDR2 YYNGEE. The CDR3 sequence: CASTVPGANVLTF. The DNA of the CDR3 is TGTGCCAGCACCGTCCCTGGGGCCAACGTCCTGACTTTC.

This clonotype came up many times. The chain couples TRBV9 to TRBJ2-1; 12 nucleotides align to TRBD2. Germline loops: CDR1 SGDLS, CDR2 YYNGEE. The CDR3 sequence is 15 residues long. Unmatched junction bases numbered 7, after V lost 3 bases and J lost 9 bases. The CDR3 coding sequence is TGTGCCAGCAGCGCGCCTAGCGGGGGGGAAGGTGAGCAGTTCTTC. As protein: CASSAPSGGEGEQFF.

This clonotype was counted many times. The chain has TRBV9 and TRBJ2-2; D remains ambiguous. Germline V gene lookup returns CDR1 SGDLS and CDR2 YYNGEE. The CDR3 contains 12 residues. V was trimmed by 4 bases and J by 2 bases, leaving 3 bases between them. CDR3 nucleotide sequence: TGTGCCAGCAGCTACAACACCGGGGAGCTGTTTTTT. It encodes CASSYNTGELFF. The full variable domain, with the rest looked up from reference TRBV9 and TRBJ2-2, is DSGVTQTPKHLITATGQRVTLRCSPRSGDLSVYWYQQSLDQGLQFLIQYYNGEERAKGNILERFSAQQFPDLHSELNLSSLELGDSALYFCASSYNTGELFFGEGSRLTVL.

This clonotype was counted ten times or more. V and J are TRBV9 and TRBJ2-3; perhaps TRBD1 as D (5 bases). Germline CDR1 and CDR2: SGDLS and YYNGEE. Trimming took 0 bases from V and 0 from J, leaving 8 bases between them. The CDR3 spans 15 residues. The CDR3, as DNA: TGTGCCAGCAGCGTAGTAGGGGAAAGCACAGATACGCAGTATTTT. It encodes CASSVVGESTDTQYF.

By proportion, this clonotype is large. The J gene is TRBJ2-1, the V gene TRBV9; 8 bases agree with TRBD1. The J segment lost 4 bases and the V segment lost 4 bases, leaving 7 bases of the junction unmatched. Germline V gene lookup returns CDR1 SGDLS and CDR2 YYNGEE. The CDR3 has 15 residues. CDR3: CASSLYQGAYNEQFF. Here the CDR3 DNA reads TGTGCCAGCAGCCTTTACCAGGGGGCTTACAATGAGCAGTTCTTC. Supplemented by reference TRBV9 and TRBJ2-1, the full variable domain reads DSGVTQTPKHLITATGQRVTLRCSPRSGDLSVYWYQQSLDQGLQFLIQYYNGEERAKGNILERFSAQQFPDLHSELNLSSLELGDSALYFCASSLYQGAYNEQFFGPGTRLTVL.

By frequency in the sample, this clonotype is medium-sized (0.01 to 0.1%). This chain connects TRBV9 to TRBJ2-4; 8 bases map to TRBD1. Germline V gene lookup returns CDR1 SGDLS and CDR2 YYNGEE. The CDR3 contains 12 residues. V gave up 7 bases and J gave up 7 bases; unmatched junction bases: 4. The CDR3 loop is CASSGGGNIQYF. Here the CDR3 DNA reads TGTGCCAGCTCAGGGGGCGGCAACATTCAGTACTTC.

In its sample, this clonotype was seen many times. The chain couples TRBV9 to TRBJ2-1, with TRBD1 as a possible D gene (6 bases). V lost 0 bases and J lost 3, with 10 bases in between. This CDR3 has 15 residues. Germline CDR1 reads SGDLS; CDR2 reads YYNGEE. The chain's CDR3 is CASSVVEGVYNEQFF. The CDR3 region has the DNA TGTGCCAGCAGCGTAGTTGAGGGGGTCTACAATGAGCAGTTCTTC.

Sample share makes this clonotype medium-sized. This chain connects TRBV9 to TRBJ1-4; D ambiguous. This CDR3 comprises 16 residues. V was pared by 0 bases and J by 0 bases, with 9 bases between. Per the germline V gene, CDR1 is SGDLS and CDR2 is YYNGEE. The CDR3 here is CASSVEAFATNEKLFF. In nucleotides, the CDR3 is TGTGCCAGCAGCGTAGAGGCATTTGCAACTAATGAAAAACTGTTTTTT.

By share, this clonotype ranks as medium-sized. The V gene is TRBV9, the J gene TRBJ1-3; D is undetermined. V was pared by 0 bases and J by 2 bases, with 12 bases between. The germline V gene encodes CDR1 SGDLS and CDR2 YYNGEE. The CDR3 is 16 amino acids. DNA for the CDR3: TGTGCCAGCAGCGTAGGGTCAGGCGGGGCTGGAAACACCATATATTTT. Encoded protein: CASSVGSGGAGNTIYF.

This clonotype is labeled as medium-sized. The V and J genes are TRBV9 and TRBJ2-4, with 12 nucleotides matching TRBD2. There are 19 residues in the CDR3. V lost 7 bases and J lost 1; bases outside the gene matches: 15. Germline V gives CDR1 SGDLS, CDR2 YYNGEE. The CDR3 sequence: CASSPSGSSGGVAKNIQYF. CDR3 DNA: TGTGCCAGCTCTCCCTCAGGGTCTAGCGGGGGGGTGGCCAAAAACATTCAGTACTTC.

This clonotype was counted many times. The chain combines TRBV9 with TRBJ2-3; 7 bases match TRBD2. CDR1 SGDLS and CDR2 YYNGEE come from the germline V gene. The CDR3 loop spans 14 amino acids. Unmatched junction bases numbered 6, after V lost 3 bases and J lost 5 bases. The CDR3 is CASSAWEGGDTQYF. In nucleotides, the CDR3 is TGTGCCAGCAGCGCCTGGGAGGGCGGAGATACGCAGTATTTT.

This clonotype is termed medium-sized. CDR3 protein: CASSPGTGSNQPQHF. In DNA, the CDR3 is TGTGCCAGCAGCCCAGGGACAGGGAGCAATCAGCCCCAGCATTTT. This chain joins TRBV9 and TRBJ1-5, with 9 bases fitting TRBD1. The V gene's germline CDR1 is SGDLS and CDR2 YYNGEE. The V gene end was trimmed by 4 bases and the J gene end by 1 base; junction bases not matched to a gene: 3. The length of the CDR3 is 15 residues.

The table lists this clonotype with many counts. The chain carries TRBV9 and TRBJ2-2, with D perhaps TRBD1 (5 bases). The CDR3 has 13 residues. Germline values: CDR1 SGDLS, CDR2 YYNGEE. V was pared by 7 bases and J by 6 bases, with 13 bases between. The CDR3 region has the DNA TGTGCCAGCGGTCGCAGGGATCCCGGGGAGCTGTTTTTT. Translating gives CASGRRDPGELFF.

This clonotype ranks as medium-sized. J is TRBJ2-5 and V is TRBV9; possibly TRBD1 for D (7 bases). The CDR3 has 16 amino acids. CDR1 SGDLS and CDR2 YYNGEE come from the germline V gene. V lost 0 bases and J 5 bases, leaving 17 bases between the germline ends. In DNA form, the CDR3 reads TGTGCCAGCAGCGTAGAAGGCGGAGGGGGCAGGGAGACCCAGTACTTC. It is translated as CASSVEGGGGRETQYF.

The table lists this clonotype with many counts. Here the CDR3 DNA reads TGTGCCAGCGAAGAGGGCAATGAGCAGTTCTTC. It translates to CASEEGNEQFF. The chain links TRBV9 to TRBJ2-1; the D gene is possibly TRBD2 (5 bases). Trimming took off 7 bases at V and 6 bases at J, with 8 bases between the two ends. The CDR3 runs to 11 residues. In germline, CDR1 is SGDLS, CDR2 YYNGEE.

This clonotype has at least ten counts. V and J are TRBV9 and TRBJ2-1, with D maybe TRBD1 (7 bases). Germline V gene sequence: CDR1 SGDLS, CDR2 YYNGEE. V shed 5 bases and J shed 3 bases, with 24 bases lying between them. The CDR3 contains 18 residues. The CDR3 sequence: CASSSNKEGGQSYNEQFF. Here the CDR3 DNA reads TGTGCCAGCAGTTCAAACAAAGAGGGGGGACAGAGCTACAATGAGCAGTTCTTC.

This clonotype showed up many times. This rearrangement joins TRBV9 to TRBJ1-2; 7 nucleotides align to TRBD1. V lost 2 bases, J lost 2 bases, and 15 bases stayed unmatched. CDR1 and CDR2 (germline): SGDLS, YYNGEE. The CDR3 sequence is 18 residues long. CDR3 DNA: TGTGCCAGCAGCGTCGACCCGGGGGAGGGGGCAGCGAACTATGGCTACACCTTC. This sequence encodes CASSVDPGEGAANYGYTF.

This clonotype has at least ten counts. This rearrangement joins TRBV9 to TRBJ2-7; 9 bases match TRBD2. Losses at the gene ends were 1 base for V and 5 bases for J; bases not matched to a gene: 13. The CDR3 totals 17 residues. The germline gives CDR1 SGDLS, CDR2 YYNGEE. The CDR3 region has the DNA TGTGCCAGCAGCGTACATTCTAGCGGGAACCGGATGGACGAGCAGTACTTC. Its protein product is CASSVHSSGNRMDEQYF. The whole variable domain, filled in from reference TRBV9 and TRBJ2-7, reads DSGVTQTPKHLITATGQRVTLRCSPRSGDLSVYWYQQSLDQGLQFLIQYYNGEERAKGNILERFSAQQFPDLHSELNLSSLELGDSALYFCASSVHSSGNRMDEQYFGPGTRLTVT.

This clonotype has ten or more counts. The V call is TRBV9, the J call TRBJ2-2, with D possibly TRBD2 on 6 matching bases. Trimming removed 2 bases from V and 2 bases from J, with 19 bases in between. Germline lookup yields CDR1 SGDLS and CDR2 YYNGEE. CDR3 size: 18 residues. This CDR3 reads CASSVAPQDSGNTGELFF. For the CDR3, the DNA is TGTGCCAGCAGCGTCGCCCCACAAGATAGCGGTAACACCGGGGAGCTGTTTTTT.

This clonotype was seen ten or more times. The rearrangement links TRBV9 to TRBJ2-1, with a possible D match to TRBD2 (6 bases). Trimming took off 2 bases at V and 4 bases at J, with 13 bases between the two ends. The germline CDR1 and CDR2 sequences are SGDLS and YYNGEE. The length of the CDR3 is 15 residues. CDR3 loop: CASSVEGLGYNEQFF. In nucleotides, the CDR3 is TGTGCCAGCAGCGTGGAGGGGCTAGGGTACAATGAGCAGTTCTTC. Based on the CDR3 plus reference TRBV9 and TRBJ2-1, the full variable domain is DSGVTQTPKHLITATGQRVTLRCSPRSGDLSVYWYQQSLDQGLQFLIQYYNGEERAKGNILERFSAQQFPDLHSELNLSSLELGDSALYFCASSVEGLGYNEQFFGPGTRLTVL.